This is a list of T cell receptor beta chains from one sample in a study of regulatory T cells in long-lasting Graves disease. One entry per CDR3 protein, called by TCRdb with MiXCR from the multiplex PCR reads. This table has about 350,000 distinct CDR3 sequences, around 15% appearing once. This sample also belongs to another study, concerning T cells in Graves' hyperthyroidism and ophthalmopathy.

This sample comprised peripheral blood mononuclear cells (PBMCs), obtained at new diagnosis, from a patient treated with antithyroid drugs. These receptors all stem from a woman between 18 and 30 years old with Graves disease. The CDR3 runs from the conserved cysteine through the conserved F or W. D genes are given only for firm matches. Expanded clones get a size class; other rows say once, few or many, or leave the size out.

clone size: many; J gene: TRBJ2-3; D gene: TRBD1; V gene: TRBV5-1; CDR3 protein: CASSPSGTGGIDTQYF; CDR3 DNA: TGCGCCAGCAGCCCCTCCGGGACAGGGGGTATAGATACGCAGTATTTT
clone size: NA; J gene: TRBJ2-5; D gene: NA; V gene: TRBV5-4; CDR3 protein: CASSLYTAGETQYF; CDR3 DNA: TGTGCCAGCAGCTTGTATACGGCAGGGGAGACCCAGTACTTC
clone size: many; J gene: TRBJ2-7; D gene: NA; V gene: TRBV18; CDR3 protein: CASSREPGPSGEQYF; CDR3 DNA: TGTGCCAGCTCACGGGAACCGGGGCCCTCGGGGGAGCAGTACTTC
clone size: many; J gene: TRBJ2-2; D gene: TRBD1; V gene: TRBV7-9; CDR3 protein: CASSFWGQGDTGELFF; CDR3 DNA: TGTGCCAGCAGCTTCTGGGGACAGGGAGACACCGGGGAGCTGTTTTTT
clone size: many; J gene: TRBJ2-1; D gene: NA; V gene: TRBV5-1; CDR3 protein: CASSLRSASRKFF; CDR3 DNA: TGCGCCAGCAGCTTGAGATCGGCTAGTAGAAAGTTCTTC
clone size: many; J gene: TRBJ1-1; D gene: NA; V gene: TRBV7-2; CDR3 protein: CASSLISGQMNTEAFF; CDR3 DNA: TGTGCCAGCAGCTTAATAAGCGGGCAGATGAACACTGAAGCTTTCTTT
clone size: many; J gene: TRBJ1-2; D gene: NA; V gene: TRBV6-2/TRBV6-3; CDR3 protein: CASGPRNGYTF; CDR3 DNA: TGTGCCAGCGGGCCGAGGAACGGCTACACCTTC
clone size: many; J gene: TRBJ1-4; D gene: NA; V gene: TRBV3-1; CDR3 protein: CASSQDVQKLFF; CDR3 DNA: TGTGCCAGCAGCCAAGATGTCCAAAAACTGTTTTTT
clone size: many; J gene: TRBJ1-2; D gene: NA; V gene: TRBV6-2/TRBV6-3; CDR3 protein: CASSYKSGNVYGYTF; CDR3 DNA: TGTGCCAGCAGTTATAAATCGGGGAACGTCTATGGCTACACCTTC
clone size: many; J gene: TRBJ2-2; D gene: NA; V gene: TRBV6-5; CDR3 protein: CASSYLGRGDTGELFF; CDR3 DNA: TGTGCCAGCAGTTACTTAGGCAGGGGTGACACCGGGGAGCTGTTTTTT
clone size: many; J gene: TRBJ2-7; D gene: NA; V gene: TRBV6-1; CDR3 protein: CASKRDIGTYEQYF; CDR3 DNA: TGTGCCAGCAAACGGGACATCGGAACCTACGAGCAGTACTTC
clone size: many; J gene: TRBJ2-2; D gene: NA; V gene: TRBV27; CDR3 protein: CASGRSGELFF; CDR3 DNA: TGTGCCAGCGGGAGGTCCGGGGAGCTGTTTTTT
clone size: many; J gene: TRBJ1-1; D gene: NA; V gene: TRBV20-1; CDR3 protein: CSVNRVLGTEAFF; CDR3 DNA: TGCAGTGTCAACAGGGTACTTGGGACTGAAGCTTTCTTT
clone size: many; J gene: TRBJ2-1; D gene: NA; V gene: TRBV20-1; CDR3 protein: CSATFFSVGGEQFF; CDR3 DNA: TGCAGTGCCACATTTTTTAGCGTGGGGGGTGAGCAGTTCTTC
clone size: many; J gene: TRBJ2-2; D gene: NA; V gene: TRBV10-1; CDR3 protein: CASSESRGELFF; CDR3 DNA: TGCGCCAGCAGTGAGTCGAGGGGGGAGCTGTTTTTT
clone size: few; J gene: TRBJ2-3; D gene: NA; V gene: TRBV30; CDR3 protein: CAWISSRAADTQYF; CDR3 DNA: TGTGCCTGGATTTCTAGCAGGGCGGCAGATACGCAGTATTTT
clone size: NA; J gene: TRBJ1-5; D gene: TRBD1; V gene: TRBV15; CDR3 protein: CATSNRGGSGNQPQHF; CDR3 DNA: TGTGCCACCAGCAACAGGGGAGGTTCGGGCAATCAGCCCCAGCATTTT
clone size: few; J gene: TRBJ1-2; D gene: TRBD1; V gene: TRBV2; CDR3 protein: CASSGTGTNYGYTF; CDR3 DNA: TGTGCCAGCAGTGGGACAGGGACTAACTATGGCTACACCTTC
clone size: NA; J gene: TRBJ1-1; D gene: NA; V gene: TRBV14; CDR3 protein: CASSQDWGLQAFF; CDR3 DNA: TGTGCCAGCAGCCAAGATTGGGGATTGCAAGCTTTCTTT
clone size: NA; J gene: TRBJ1-4; D gene: NA; V gene: TRBV29-1; CDR3 protein: CSVVTANEKLFF; CDR3 DNA: TGCAGCGTTGTTACAGCTAATGAAAAACTGTTTTTT
clone size: many; J gene: TRBJ2-7; D gene: TRBD1; V gene: TRBV24-1; CDR3 protein: CATSDPLSGTEIAEQYF; CDR3 DNA: TGTGCCACCAGCGATCCCTTATCCGGGACAGAAATCGCCGAGCAGTACTTC
clone size: NA; J gene: TRBJ2-1; D gene: TRBD2; V gene: TRBV6-4; CDR3 protein: CASSYSWLAGVFSDEQFF; CDR3 DNA: TGTGCCAGCAGTTACTCGTGGCTAGCGGGAGTATTTTCTGATGAGCAGTTCTTC
clone size: many; J gene: TRBJ2-5; D gene: NA; V gene: TRBV9; CDR3 protein: CASSVSADQETQYF; CDR3 DNA: TGTGCCAGCAGCGTTAGTGCGGACCAAGAGACCCAGTACTTC